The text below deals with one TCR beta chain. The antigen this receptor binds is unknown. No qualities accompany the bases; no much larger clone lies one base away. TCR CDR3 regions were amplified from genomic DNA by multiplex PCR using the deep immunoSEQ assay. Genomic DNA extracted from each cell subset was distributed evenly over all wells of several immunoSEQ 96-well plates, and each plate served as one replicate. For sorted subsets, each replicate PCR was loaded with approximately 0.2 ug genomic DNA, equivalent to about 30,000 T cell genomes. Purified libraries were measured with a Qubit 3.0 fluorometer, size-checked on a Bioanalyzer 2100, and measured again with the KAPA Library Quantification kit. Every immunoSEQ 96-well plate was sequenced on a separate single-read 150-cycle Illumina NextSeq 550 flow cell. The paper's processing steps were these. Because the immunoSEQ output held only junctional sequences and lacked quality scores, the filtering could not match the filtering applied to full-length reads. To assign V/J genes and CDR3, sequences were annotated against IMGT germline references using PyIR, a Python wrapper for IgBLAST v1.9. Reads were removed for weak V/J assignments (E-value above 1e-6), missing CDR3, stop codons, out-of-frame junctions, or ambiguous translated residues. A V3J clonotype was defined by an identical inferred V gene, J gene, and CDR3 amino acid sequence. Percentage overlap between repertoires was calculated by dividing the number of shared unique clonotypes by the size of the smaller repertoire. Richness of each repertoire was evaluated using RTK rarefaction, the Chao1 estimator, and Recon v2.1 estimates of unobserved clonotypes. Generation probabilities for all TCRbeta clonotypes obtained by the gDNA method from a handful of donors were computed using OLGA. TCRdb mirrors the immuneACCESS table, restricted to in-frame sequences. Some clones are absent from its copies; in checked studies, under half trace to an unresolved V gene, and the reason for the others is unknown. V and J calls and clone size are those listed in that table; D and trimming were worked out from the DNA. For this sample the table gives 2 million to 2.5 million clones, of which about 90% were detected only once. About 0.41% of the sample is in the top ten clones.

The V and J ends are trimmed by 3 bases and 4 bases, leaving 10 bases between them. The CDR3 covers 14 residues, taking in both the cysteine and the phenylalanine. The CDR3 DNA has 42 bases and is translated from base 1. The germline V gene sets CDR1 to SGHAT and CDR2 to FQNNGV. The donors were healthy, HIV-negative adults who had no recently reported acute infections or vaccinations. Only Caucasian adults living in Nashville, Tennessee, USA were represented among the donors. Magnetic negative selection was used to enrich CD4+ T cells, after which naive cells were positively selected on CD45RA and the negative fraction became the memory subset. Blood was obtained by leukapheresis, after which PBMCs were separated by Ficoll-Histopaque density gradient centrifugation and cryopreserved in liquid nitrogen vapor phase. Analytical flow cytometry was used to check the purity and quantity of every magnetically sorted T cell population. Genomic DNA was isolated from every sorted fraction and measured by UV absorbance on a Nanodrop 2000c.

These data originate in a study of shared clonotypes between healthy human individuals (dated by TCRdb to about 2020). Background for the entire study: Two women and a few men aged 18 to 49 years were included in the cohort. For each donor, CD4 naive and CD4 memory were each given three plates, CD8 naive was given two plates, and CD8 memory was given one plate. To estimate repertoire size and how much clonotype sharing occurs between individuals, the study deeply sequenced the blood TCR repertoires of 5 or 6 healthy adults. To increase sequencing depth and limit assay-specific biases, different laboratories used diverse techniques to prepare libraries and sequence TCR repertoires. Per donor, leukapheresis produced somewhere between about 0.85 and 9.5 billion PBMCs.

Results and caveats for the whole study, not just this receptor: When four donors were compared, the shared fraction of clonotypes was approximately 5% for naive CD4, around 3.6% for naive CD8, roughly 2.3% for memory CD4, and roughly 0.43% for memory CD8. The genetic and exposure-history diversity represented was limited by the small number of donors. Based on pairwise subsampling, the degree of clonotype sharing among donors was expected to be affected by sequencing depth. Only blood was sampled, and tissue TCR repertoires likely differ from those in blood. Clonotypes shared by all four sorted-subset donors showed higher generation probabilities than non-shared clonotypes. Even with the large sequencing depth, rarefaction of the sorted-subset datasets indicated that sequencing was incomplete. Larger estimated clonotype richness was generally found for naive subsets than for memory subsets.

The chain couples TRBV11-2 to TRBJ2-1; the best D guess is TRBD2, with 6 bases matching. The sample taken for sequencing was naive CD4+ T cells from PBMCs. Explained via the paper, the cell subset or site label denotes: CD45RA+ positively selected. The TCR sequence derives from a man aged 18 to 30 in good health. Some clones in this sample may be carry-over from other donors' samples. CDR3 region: CASSFYGTYNEQFF. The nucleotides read TGTGCCAGCAGCTTTTACGGGACTTACAATGAGCAGTTCTTC.